One sample yielded the 30 T cell receptor beta chains listed below, sequenced in a study of blood T cell repertoires in COVID-19 (dated by TCRdb to 2020 to 2022). Library preparation employed the immunoSEQ multiplex PCR assay. The table comes from immuneACCESS by way of TCRdb, which keeps in-frame sequences with V and J called. Part of the clones is missing from these tables; in studies checked, under half for an unresolved V gene and the rest for unknown reasons. The sample data list approximately 460,000 clones, and roughly nine tenths of these were observed just once. The ten largest clones take up approximately 0.9% of the sample. The sequencing input was peripheral blood. The origin of the receptors is a man younger than 30 with COVID-19, enrolled during active disease.

This rearrangement joins TRBV5-6 to TRBJ1-2; TRBD1 is a possible D gene (5 bases). V shed 1 base and J shed 2 bases, with 9 bases lying between them. Per germline, CDR1 SGHDT and CDR2 YYEEEE. CDR3 length: 14 residues. This CDR3 is CASSLRGNNYGYTF. DNA for the CDR3: TGTGCCAGCAGCTTGAGGGGCAACAACTATGGCTACACCTTC.

The DNA for the CDR3 is TGTGCCAGCAGTGAGAGCCTGCGGGACACCATATATTTT. It specifies CASSESLRDTIYF. The chain couples TRBV6-1 to TRBJ1-3; the D is unclear. CDR1 is MNHNS and CDR2 is SASEGT in the germline V gene. V lost 3 bases, J lost 8 bases, and 11 bases lay in between. CDR3 length: 13 residues.

The chain joins TRBV11-2 to TRBJ2-7; 7 nucleotides align to TRBD1. The germline gives CDR1 SGHAT, CDR2 FQNNGV. Trimming took 0 bases from V and 1 from J; bases not matched to a gene: 3. CDR3 length equals 15 residues. CDR3: CASSLDMDRSYEQYF. The CDR3 DNA sequence: TGTGCCAGCAGCTTAGATATGGACAGGTCCTACGAGCAGTACTTC.

This chain uses TRBV6-5 with TRBJ1-2; D perhaps matches TRBD1 (5 bases). The CDR3 has 13 amino acids. The V end lost 2 bases, the J end lost 10 bases, and 14 bases lay between the germline ends. CDR1 and CDR2 (germline): MNHEY, SVGAGI. CDR3 nucleotide sequence: TGTGCCAGCAGTTACCCCCCAGGGATCGACTACACCTTC. Amino acid sequence: CASSYPPGIDYTF.

This clone was seen once. The gene calls are TRBV19 and TRBJ2-2, with D perhaps TRBD2 (6 bases). Germline V gives CDR1 LNHDA, CDR2 SQIVND (reference sequence). Trimming took off 9 bases at V and 7 bases at J, with 18 bases between the two ends. The CDR3 covers 14 residues. Here the CDR3 DNA reads TGTGCCAGCCAGAGAACCGGGGGTAGCGGGGAGCTGTTTTTT. It translates to CASQRTGGSGELFF.

This chain links TRBV29-1 with TRBJ1-5, with a tentative D call TRBD1 (5 bases). CDR3 size: 15 residues. V lost 6 bases to trimming and J lost 0 bases, with 15 bases between them. Germline assignment: CDR1 SQVTM and CDR2 ANQGSEA. CDR3 sequence: CSVLIGDYSNQPQHF. In DNA, the CDR3 is TGCAGCGTCTTGATAGGGGATTATAGCAATCAGCCCCAGCATTTT.

This clone has a single count. DNA of the CDR3: TGCGCCATCCCGGAGGGTGCAACTAATGAAAAACTGTTTTTT. Translating gives CAIPEGATNEKLFF. V gene TRBV10-1 combines with J gene TRBJ1-4; no definite D call. V was cut by 10 bases and J by 0 bases, with 12 bases left in between. Germline lookup yields CDR1 WNHNN and CDR2 SYGVQD (reference sequence). This CDR3 is 14 amino acids long.

The chain combines TRBV11-2 with TRBJ2-3; 10 bases map to TRBD2. Germline lookup yields CDR1 SGHAT and CDR2 FQNNGV. The V gene end was trimmed by 5 bases and the J gene end by 4 bases; junction bases not matched to a gene: 6. This CDR3 is 15 amino acids long. The CDR3 region is CASSLSGREADTQYF. The CDR3 nucleotides are TGTGCCAGCAGCCTCAGCGGGAGGGAAGCAGATACGCAGTATTTT.

Details on this clone: Additional DNA sequences in this sample encode the identical CDR3. The rearrangement joins TRBV5-1 to TRBJ2-7; the match to TRBD1 covers 11 bases. The CDR3 is 14 amino acids. V was clipped by 5 bases and J by 2 bases; unmatched bases: 3. Germline values: CDR1 SGHRS, CDR2 YFSETQ. This CDR3 reads CASSTGQGAYEQYF. The DNA of the CDR3 is TGCGCCAGCAGTACGGGACAGGGGGCCTACGAGCAGTACTTC. Full variable domain (remainder filled in from reference TRBV5-1 and TRBJ2-7): KAGVTQTPRYLIKTRGQQVTLSCSPISGHRSVSWYQQTPGQGLQFLFEYFSETQRNKGNFPGRFSGRQFSNSRSEMNVSTLELGDSALYLCASSTGQGAYEQYFGPGTRLTVT.

The genes are TRBV10-3 and TRBJ2-7; tentatively, D is TRBD2 (5 bases). V was cut by 2 bases and J by 1 base, with 9 bases left in between. CDR3 length equals 14 residues. Looked up from germline, CDR1 is ENHRY and CDR2 is SYGVKD. CDR3 loop: CAISETTGSYEQYF. CDR3 DNA sequence: TGTGCCATCAGTGAGACGACGGGGTCCTACGAGCAGTACTTC.

V and J are TRBV14 and TRBJ1-1, with D maybe TRBD1 (5 bases). CDR3 length equals 13 residues. V was shortened by 0 bases and J by 7 bases, with 9 bases between the two germline ends. Germline CDR1 is SGHDN and CDR2 is FVKESK. The CDR3 region has the DNA TGTGCCAGCAGCCAAGAGAGGACAAGTGAAGCTTTCTTT. This translates into CASSQERTSEAFF.

The rearrangement uses TRBV2 and TRBJ2-7; TRBD2 matches at 14 bases. The length of the CDR3 is 15 residues. CDR1 and CDR2 from the germline V gene are SNHLY and FYNNEI. V trimming: 4 bases; J trimming: 6 bases; junction bases outside the gene matches: 5. The CDR3 DNA follows: TGTGCCAGCAGTGGACTAGCGGGAGGGTCAGGCGAGCAGTACTTC. Its translation: CASSGLAGGSGEQYF.

The chain combines TRBV25-1 with TRBJ2-7; 9 nucleotides align to TRBD2. V dropped 5 bases and J dropped 5; count of bases not matched to a gene: 7. The germline CDR1 and CDR2 sequences are MGHDK and SYGVNS. CDR3 size: 14 residues. The CDR3 loop reads CASSPPGLAHEQYF. CDR3 bases: TGTGCCAGCAGTCCTCCGGGACTAGCCCACGAGCAGTACTTC.

CDR3 amino acids: CATSRGFEAPSSPLHF. CDR3 coding DNA: TGTGCCACCAGCAGAGGGTTTGAGGCTCCAAGCTCACCCCTCCACTTT. The V and J genes are TRBV15 and TRBJ1-6; D not resolved. From germline, CDR1 is LNHNV and CDR2 YYDKDF (reference sequence). V gave up 1 base and J gave up 10 bases, with 17 bases separating them. The CDR3 covers 16 residues.

This sequence joins TRBV7-9 and TRBJ2-1; 10 bases map to TRBD2. This CDR3 is built from 14 residues. V trimming: 3 bases; J trimming: 7 bases; junction bases outside the gene matches: 3. Looked up from germline, CDR1 is SEHNR and CDR2 is FQNEAQ (reference sequence). CDR3 in DNA: TGTGCCAGCAGCTTCCTAGCGGGAGAGAATGAGCAGTTCTTC. Its protein is CASSFLAGENEQFF.

This clone was counted between two and nine times. The V and J genes are TRBV7-9 and TRBJ2-7; D unresolved. Germline V gene lookup returns CDR1 SEHNR and CDR2 FQNEAQ (reference sequence). V shed 3 bases and J shed 6 bases, with 6 bases lying between them. The CDR3 spans 11 residues. The CDR3 DNA is TGTGCCAGCAGCTTCGTCGGCGAGCAGTACTTC. It specifies CASSFVGEQYF.

This chain links TRBV28 with TRBJ1-2; D not certain. V lost 4 bases and J lost 13, with 19 bases in between. This CDR3 region has 13 residues. Germline loops: CDR1 MDHEN, CDR2 SYDVKM. CDR3 nucleotides: TGTGCCAGCAGTTGGGTCAACCTAAGGGAGTGCACCTTC. It encodes CASSWVNLRECTF.

The sample holds one count of this clone. The V and J genes are TRBV5-4 and TRBJ2-2; 8 bases agree with TRBD1. The length of the CDR3 is 14 residues. Losses at the gene ends were 3 bases for V and 7 bases for J; bases not matched to a gene: 5. In germline, CDR1 is SGHNT, CDR2 YYREEE (reference sequence). The CDR3 protein is CASSWTGTNGELFF. In nucleotides, the CDR3 is TGTGCCAGCAGCTGGACAGGGACCAACGGGGAGCTGTTTTTT.

The chain combines TRBV3-1 (or the pseudogene TRBV3-2) with TRBJ1-3, with no clear D. The length of the CDR3 is 13 residues. The V end was cut by 4 bases, the J end by 8 bases, with 12 bases between. CDR1 is LGHDT and CDR2 is YNNKEL in the germline V gene (reference sequence). The CDR3 sequence is CASSRAPGYTIYF. CDR3 nucleotide sequence: TGTGCCAGCAGCCGGGCCCCGGGATACACCATATATTTT.

V gene TRBV3-1 (or the pseudogene TRBV3-2) combines with J gene TRBJ2-3; maybe TRBD2 (5 bases). Trimming stripped 0 bases from V and 9 bases from J, with 13 bases between. Germline V gene lookup returns CDR1 LGHDT and CDR2 YNNKEL (reference sequence). CDR3 length: 14 amino acids. The CDR3 DNA sequence: TGTGCCAGCAGCCAAGATTTGGCGGGCACGACGCAGTATTTT. Residues: CASSQDLAGTTQYF.

This clone was detected only once. The chain's CDR3 is CASFPTSGSADTQYF. Here the CDR3 DNA reads TGTGCCAGTTTCCCGACTAGCGGGAGCGCAGATACGCAGTATTTT. V usage is TRBV19 and J usage is TRBJ2-3, with TRBD2 matching 12 bases. Trimming took 8 bases from V and 4 from J; bases not matched to a gene: 7. Germline values: CDR1 LNHDA, CDR2 SQIVND (reference sequence). This CDR3 comprises 15 residues.

The V and J genes are TRBV6-1 and TRBJ2-1; TRBD1 might be the D (7 bases). Germline V CDR1 and CDR2: MNHNS, SASEGT. This CDR3 is built from 16 residues. The V end was cut by 4 bases, the J end by 0 bases, with 13 bases between. CDR3 amino acids: CASSARGTASYNEQFF. CDR3 nucleotide sequence: TGTGCCAGCAGTGCCCGGGGGACAGCCTCCTACAATGAGCAGTTCTTC.

The CDR3 is CASSPFAGGAVRQPQHF. CDR3 nucleotide sequence: TGTGCCAGCAGTCCCTTTGCCGGAGGGGCCGTCAGGCAGCCCCAGCATTTT. The gene calls are TRBV6-6 and TRBJ1-5; D might be TRBD1 (5 bases). CDR3 length: 17 amino acids. V was cut by 5 bases and J by 7 bases, with 24 bases left in between. Germline V gene lookup returns CDR1 MNHNY and CDR2 SVGAGI (reference sequence).

This clone was counted a single time. As DNA, the CDR3 is TGTGCCAGTATGGAGGCAGGGGGCATTTCTGGGGCCAACGTCCTGACTTTC. Translation: CASMEAGGISGANVLTF. V is TRBV19 and J is TRBJ2-6, with 8 bases aligning to TRBD1. This CDR3 comprises 17 residues. V shed 7 bases and J 1 base; nucleotides not matched to a gene: 9. Germline CDR1 and CDR2: LNHDA and SQIVND (reference sequence).

The rearrangement joins TRBV19 to TRBJ2-1, with D perhaps matching TRBD1 (6 bases). The CDR3 runs to 14 residues. Germline values: CDR1 LNHDA, CDR2 SQIVND (reference sequence). Trimming shortened V by 5 bases and J by 4 bases, and 12 bases separated the two germline ends. The CDR3 sequence: CASSVSRGYNEQFF. The CDR3 DNA is TGTGCCAGTAGTGTCTCCAGGGGATACAATGAGCAGTTCTTC.

The CDR3 nucleotides are TGTGCCAGCTCTCCGGGACTAGCGGGCGAGGGGCATGAGCAGTTCTTC. This gives the protein CASSPGLAGEGHEQFF. This chain connects TRBV18 to TRBJ2-1; 12 bases are shared with TRBD2. The J segment lost 8 bases and the V segment lost 6 bases, leaving 11 bases of the junction unmatched. This CDR3 region has 16 residues. Germline V gene data show CDR1 as KGHSH and CDR2 as LQKENI.

This clone was detected a few times. This chain joins TRBV6-1 and TRBJ1-1, with D perhaps TRBD1 (5 bases). Germline CDR1 MNHNS, CDR2 SASEGT. Trimming shortened V by 0 bases and J by 5 bases, and 16 bases separated the two germline ends. The CDR3 totals 16 residues. The DNA of the CDR3 is TGTGCCAGCAGTGAAGCGCTGGATCAGGGAGGAACTGAAGCTTTCTTT. Amino acid sequence: CASSEALDQGGTEAFF.

This clone was seen a single time. J is TRBJ2-3 and V is TRBV7-8; possibly TRBD2 for D (6 bases). V was cut by 4 bases and J by 1 base, with 15 bases left in between. CDR1 and CDR2 from the germline V gene are SGHVS and FQNEAQ. The CDR3 is 16 amino acids. CDR3 sequence: CASSSPAGTRTDTQYF. The CDR3 nucleotides are TGTGCCAGCAGCTCCCCAGCCGGGACTCGCACAGATACGCAGTATTTT.

V usage is TRBV24-1 and J usage is TRBJ2-3, with 8 bases aligning to TRBD1. The CDR3 has 14 amino acids. Germline V gene data show CDR1 as KGHDR and CDR2 as SFDVKD. V lost 4 bases to trimming and J lost 2 bases; unmatched junction nucleotides: 1. CDR3 DNA: TGTGCCACCAGTGAGGGACAGGACACAGATACGCAGTATTTT. Protein product: CATSEGQDTDTQYF.

V gene TRBV20-1 combines with J gene TRBJ2-5, with D tentatively TRBD2 (5 bases). V lost 3 bases to trimming and J lost 5 bases, with 10 bases between them. This CDR3 comprises 12 residues. Germline loops: CDR1 DFQATT, CDR2 SNEGSKA (reference sequence). The CDR3 DNA reads TGCAGTGCTAGTGTTGGGGAGGAGACCCAGTACTTC. Protein product: CSASVGEETQYF.